This T cell receptor beta chain was obtained from a study of blood T cell repertoires in COVID-19. Study at large: Acute-phase and convalescent COVID-19 samples originated in the United States, Italy and Spain. T cells, B-cell-depleted T cells, or PBMCs supplied cDNA or gDNA.

In the study's own analysis: For nucleated cells, counts were estimated from reference gene primer amplification. Clones were read by immunoSEQ multiplex PCR, and TCRdb kept only the in-frame ones, dropping some. That table gives V, J and clone size, and the DNA gave D and trimming. Of under 75,000 clones detected, around 80% appear once; the ten largest clones hold 6.5% to 7.5%. The CDR3 has 15 residues. The V and J ends lost 7 bases and 2 bases respectively, with 15 bases between them. The germline CDR1 and CDR2 sequences are MNHEY and SVGAGI. The V call is TRBV6-5, the J call TRBJ1-3, with D tentatively TRBD1 (5 bases). The sequence was obtained from a man aged 60 to 75 with acute or convalescent COVID-19. The sequencing sample was made of peripheral blood. In DNA form, the CDR3 reads TGTGCCAGCACTTCGGGGGTCGGAGCTGGAAACACCATATATTTT. Amino acid sequence: CASTSGVGAGNTIYF.